The source of this T cell receptor (beta chain) is a study of shared clonotypes between healthy human individuals. About the research overall: Sampling drew on donors who were a couple of women and a few men aged 18 to 49. Findings of the study overall: Naive subsets typically showed greater estimated richness than memory subsets.

Using immunoSEQ multiplex PCR, the repertoire was profiled, and TCRdb retains in-frame clones only, with some absent. Of 2 million to 3 million clones in the sample, approximately 94% were seen once. A remark on this clone: No antigen is known for it.

Germline V lookup: CDR1 SGHAT, CDR2 FQNNGV. The CDR3 contains 15 residues. V was clipped by 5 bases and J by 7 bases; unmatched bases: 9. Sequenced input: naive CD4+ T cells from PBMCs. Subset indicated: CD45RA+ positively selected. The chain joins TRBV11-2 to TRBJ2-7, with 12 bases matching TRBD1. The receptor's source is a man aged 18 to 30 in good health. Some clones in this sample may be carry-over from other donors' samples. The CDR3 DNA reads as TGTGCCAGCAGCACATACGGGACAGGGGGCGATGAGCAGTACTTC. Translation gives CASSTYGTGGDEQYF.